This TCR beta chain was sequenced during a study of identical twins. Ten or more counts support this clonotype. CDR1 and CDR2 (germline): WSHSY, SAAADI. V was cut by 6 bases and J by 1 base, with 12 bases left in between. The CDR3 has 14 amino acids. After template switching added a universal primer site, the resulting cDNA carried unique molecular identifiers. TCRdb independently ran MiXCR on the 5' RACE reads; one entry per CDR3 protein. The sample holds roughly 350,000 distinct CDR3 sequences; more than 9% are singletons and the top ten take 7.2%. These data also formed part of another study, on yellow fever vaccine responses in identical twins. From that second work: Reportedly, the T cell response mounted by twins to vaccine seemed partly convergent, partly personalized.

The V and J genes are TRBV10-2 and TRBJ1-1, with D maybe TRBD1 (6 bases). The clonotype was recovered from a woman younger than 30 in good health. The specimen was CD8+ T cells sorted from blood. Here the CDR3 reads CASRPGTRNTEAFF. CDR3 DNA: TGCGCCAGCAGACCCGGGACAAGGAACACTGAAGCTTTCTTT.